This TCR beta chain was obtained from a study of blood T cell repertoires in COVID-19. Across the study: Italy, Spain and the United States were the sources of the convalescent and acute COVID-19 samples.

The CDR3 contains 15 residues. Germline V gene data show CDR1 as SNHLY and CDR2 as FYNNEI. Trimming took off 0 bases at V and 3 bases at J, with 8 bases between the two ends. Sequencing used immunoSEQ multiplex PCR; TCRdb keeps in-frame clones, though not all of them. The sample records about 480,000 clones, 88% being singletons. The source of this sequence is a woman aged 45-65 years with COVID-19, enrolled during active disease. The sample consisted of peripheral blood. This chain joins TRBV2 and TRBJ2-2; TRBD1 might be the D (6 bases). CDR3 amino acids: CASSEAGAYTGELFF. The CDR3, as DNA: TGTGCCAGCAGTGAAGCGGGGGCCTACACCGGGGAGCTGTTTTTT.